The rows below give T cell receptor beta chains drawn from one sample of a study of early T cells in non-severe SARS-CoV-2 infection. TCRdb re-called the 5' RACE reads with MiXCR, one entry per CDR3 protein. The table includes around 49,000 distinct CDR3 sequences, 3.5% to 5% detected once. What was sequenced was whole blood. The receptors were gathered from an adult who was a healthcare worker with PCR-confirmed SARS-CoV-2 infection or an uninfected control (not recorded which). Both conserved end residues are part of each CDR3. The order of the fields is D gene, V gene, J gene, clone size, CDR3 protein, CDR3 DNA. A D gene is named only where the DNA matches it firmly. Size is stated for part of the rows, as once, few or many counts, or as a class when the clone is expanded.

>TRBD1|TRBV11-2|TRBJ1-3|many
CASSLQGTGTSGNTIYF
TGTGCCAGCAGCTTACAGGGGACAGGTACCTCTGGAAACACCATATATTTT
>.|TRBV12-3/TRBV12-4|TRBJ1-3|many
CASSLGSSGNTIYF
TGTGCCAGCAGTTTAGGGAGCTCTGGAAACACCATATATTTT
>.|TRBV10-2|TRBJ1-1|many
CASSTRGPGLNTEAFF
TGCGCCAGCAGCACTCGGGGACCTGGATTGAACACTGAAGCTTTCTTT
>TRBD2|TRBV2|TRBJ2-1|.
CASSTGLAGGGEQFF
TGTGCCAGCAGCACAGGACTAGCGGGGGGTGGTGAGCAGTTCTTC
>TRBD2|TRBV10-3|TRBJ2-1|many
CAIRGIAGPDNNEQFF
TGTGCCATCAGGGGAATAGCGGGCCCAGACAACAATGAGCAGTTCTTC
>.|TRBV2|TRBJ2-1|many
CASHRASNSHEQFF
TGTGCCAGCCACCGGGCCTCAAATAGTCATGAGCAGTTCTTC
>.|TRBV6-2/TRBV6-3|TRBJ2-2|many
CASSLSGAPNTGELFF
TGTGCCAGCAGTTTGTCGGGGGCGCCGAACACCGGGGAGCTGTTTTTT
>TRBD2|TRBV19|TRBJ2-2|many
CASSPSGSSGELFF
TGTGCCAGTAGTCCTAGCGGGAGCTCCGGGGAGCTGTTTTTT
>.|TRBV24-1|TRBJ2-1|many
CATSDTDSSSYNEQFF
TGTGCCACCAGTGATACGGACAGTTCCTCCTACAATGAGCAGTTCTTC
>.|TRBV29-1|TRBJ2-2|many
CSVEDRKTGPGELFF
TGCAGCGTTGAAGATCGGAAGACGGGCCCGGGGGAGCTGTTTTTT
>.|TRBV27|TRBJ1-2|few
CASQGRNGYTF
TGTGCCAGCCAGGGAAGAAATGGCTACACCTTC
>.|TRBV6-2/TRBV6-3|TRBJ2-1|few
CASSFDPNEQFF
TGTGCCAGCAGCTTCGACCCTAATGAGCAGTTCTTC
>.|TRBV7-2|TRBJ2-1|many
CASSLDGMLYNEQFF
TGTGCCAGCAGCTTAGACGGAATGCTCTACAATGAGCAGTTCTTC
>.|TRBV29-1|TRBJ2-3|many
CSVEGWIAGTDTQYF
TGCAGCGTTGAAGGTTGGATAGCGGGCACAGATACGCAGTATTTT
>TRBD1|TRBV5-1|TRBJ1-1|few
CASSPGGEGNTEAFF
TGCGCCAGCAGCCCAGGGGGTGAAGGGAACACTGAAGCTTTCTTT
>.|TRBV20-1|TRBJ2-3|few
CSARDLRGTPPDTQYF
TGCAGTGCTAGAGATTTGAGGGGGACCCCCCCAGATACGCAGTATTTT
>TRBD1|TRBV18|TRBJ2-1|many
CASSSTGIDEQFF
TGTGCCAGCTCCTCGACAGGGATCGATGAGCAGTTCTTC
>TRBD2|TRBV7-3|TRBJ2-3|few
CASSLMVRGGPTDTQYF
TGTGCCAGCAGCTTAATGGTGCGGGGGGGCCCCACAGATACGCAGTATTTT
>TRBD1|TRBV10-3|TRBJ1-5|.
CAIGGTGGYQPQHF
TGTGCCATCGGAGGCACAGGGGGTTATCAGCCCCAGCATTTT
>TRBD1|TRBV6-5|TRBJ1-1|few
CASSRGTGGTEAFF
TGTGCCAGCAGCCGTGGGACAGGGGGCACTGAAGCTTTCTTT
>.|TRBV5-4|TRBJ2-5|many
CASSQGTRGLQYF
TGTGCCAGCAGCCAGGGGACTCGAGGATTACAGTACTTC
>.|TRBV18|TRBJ1-1|many
CASSPSTGVLGTEAFF
TGTGCCAGCTCACCCTCCACCGGGGTCTTAGGGACTGAAGCTTTCTTT
>.|TRBV7-9|TRBJ2-5|few
CASSLPGHETQYF
TGTGCCAGCAGCTTACCAGGGCACGAGACCCAGTACTTC
>.|TRBV2|TRBJ1-5|few
CASSASGKQPQHF
TGTGCCAGCAGCGCATCAGGGAAACAGCCCCAGCATTTT
>.|TRBV27|TRBJ2-2|many
CARGGQGDTGELFF
TGTGCCAGAGGTGGGCAGGGTGACACCGGGGAGCTGTTTTTT
>.|TRBV20-1|TRBJ2-1|many
CSATERNEQFF
TGCAGTGCCACCGAAAGAAATGAGCAGTTCTTC
>TRBD1|TRBV6-5|TRBJ1-5|few
CASSPGGGQRQHF
TGTGCCAGCAGTCCAGGGGGCGGTCAGCGCCAGCATTTT
>.|TRBV7-3|TRBJ2-3|many
CASSSFGGDTDTQYF
TGTGCCAGCAGCTCCTTTGGCGGGGACACAGATACGCAGTATTTT
>.|TRBV3-1|TRBJ2-7|many
CASSQGRYEQYF
TGTGCCAGCAGCCAAGGTCGCTACGAGCAGTACTTC
>.|TRBV4-2|TRBJ2-1|many
CASSLESSRDEQFF
TGTGCCAGCAGCCTCGAGTCGTCCCGAGACGAGCAGTTCTTC
>.|TRBV20-1|TRBJ2-1|few
CSAPGLVGGGEQFF
TGCAGTGCCCCTGGACTGGTGGGGGGCGGTGAGCAGTTCTTC
>TRBD1|TRBV30|TRBJ1-1|many
CAWRQDRDEAFF
TGTGCCTGGAGGCAAGACAGGGATGAAGCTTTCTTT
>.|TRBV6-2/TRBV6-3|TRBJ2-1|many
CASSNTRLAKNEQFF
TGTGCCAGCAGCAATACCCGTCTAGCTAAGAATGAGCAGTTCTTC
>TRBD2|TRBV7-2|TRBJ2-7|few
CASSLGGRIGEQYF
TGTGCCAGCAGCTTAGGCGGGAGGATTGGCGAGCAGTACTTC
>TRBD1|TRBV10-1|TRBJ1-1|.
CADDPGGQGTEAFF
TGCGCCGACGACCCAGGGGGCCAAGGGACTGAAGCTTTCTTT
>TRBD1|TRBV20-1|TRBJ1-5|many
CSATDPGQIYSNQPQHF
TGCAGTGCCACTGATCCGGGACAGATCTATAGCAATCAGCCCCAGCATTTT
>TRBD2|TRBV20-1|TRBJ2-1|.
CSARPDGLAGGRYEQFF
TGCAGTGCTAGACCTGATGGGTTAGCGGGAGGGCGCTATGAGCAGTTCTTC
>TRBD2|TRBV7-2|TRBJ2-7|many
CASSLPGLGYEQYF
TGTGCCAGCAGCCTCCCGGGACTAGGGTACGAGCAGTACTTC
>.|TRBV18|TRBJ1-3|many
CASSPPASSLGTIYF
TGTGCCAGCTCACCACCGGCGAGTTCCCTGGGCACCATATATTTT
>.|TRBV6-1|TRBJ2-2|many
CASSLTGELFF
TGTGCCAGCAGTCTAACCGGGGAGCTGTTTTTT
>.|TRBV30|TRBJ1-1|few
CAWSVLKTEAFF
TGTGCCTGGAGTGTTTTAAAGACTGAAGCTTTCTTT
>.|TRBV7-6|TRBJ2-1|few
CASSLDNEQFF
TGTGCCAGCAGCTTAGACAATGAGCAGTTCTTC
>.|TRBV10-1|TRBJ2-3|medium-sized
CASSGTTDTQYF
TGCGCCAGCAGTGGAACCACAGATACGCAGTATTTT
>.|TRBV6-1|TRBJ2-1|.
CASSKIPGTAYNEQFF
TGTGCCAGCAGTAAGATACCCGGGACTGCTTACAATGAGCAGTTCTTC
>.|TRBV25-1|TRBJ1-3|many
CASSTSSGNTIYF
TGTGCCAGCAGTACCAGCTCTGGAAACACCATATATTTT
>TRBD2|TRBV7-2|TRBJ2-5|many
CASSRTSGQETQYF
TGTGCCAGCAGCCGGACTAGCGGCCAAGAGACCCAGTACTTC
>.|TRBV30|TRBJ1-3|many
CAWSRDDSSGNTIYF
TGTGCCTGGAGTCGGGACGATAGCTCTGGAAACACCATATATTTT
>TRBD1|TRBV20-1|TRBJ2-2|many
CSAPDRVSTGELFF
TGCAGTGCTCCCGACAGGGTCAGCACCGGGGAGCTGTTTTTT
>.|TRBV7-2|TRBJ2-1|.
CASRTTPGHYNEQFF
TGTGCCAGCAGAACCACCCCGGGACACTACAATGAGCAGTTCTTC